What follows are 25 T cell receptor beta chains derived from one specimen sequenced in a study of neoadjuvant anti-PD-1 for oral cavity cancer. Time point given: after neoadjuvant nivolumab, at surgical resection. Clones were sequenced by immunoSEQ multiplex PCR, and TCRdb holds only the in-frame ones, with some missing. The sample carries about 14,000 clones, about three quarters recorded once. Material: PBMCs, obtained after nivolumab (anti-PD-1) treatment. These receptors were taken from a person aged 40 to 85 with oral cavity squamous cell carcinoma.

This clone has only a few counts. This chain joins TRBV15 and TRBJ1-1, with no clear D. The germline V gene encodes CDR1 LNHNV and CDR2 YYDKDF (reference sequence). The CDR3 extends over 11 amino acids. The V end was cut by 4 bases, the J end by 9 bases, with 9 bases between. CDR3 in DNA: TGTGCCACCAGCAATGATTATCAAGCTTTCTTT. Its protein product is CATSNDYQAFF.

For the CDR3, the DNA is TGTGCCAGCAGCGTAGATGGAGCGGCCCTTTACAATGAGCAGTTCTTC. Translating it yields CASSVDGAALYNEQFF. The chain is built from TRBV9 and TRBJ2-1; D may be TRBD2 (5 bases). The V end lost 0 bases, the J end lost 4 bases, and 14 bases lay between the germline ends. Germline CDR1 SGDLS, CDR2 YYNGEE. CDR3 length equals 16 residues.

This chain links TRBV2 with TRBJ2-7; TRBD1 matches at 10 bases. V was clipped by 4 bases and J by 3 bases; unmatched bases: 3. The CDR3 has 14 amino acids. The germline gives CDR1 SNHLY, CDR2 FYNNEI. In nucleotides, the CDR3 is TGTGCCAGCAGTGTGGACAGGGGGATCTACGAGCAGTACTTC. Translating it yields CASSVDRGIYEQYF.

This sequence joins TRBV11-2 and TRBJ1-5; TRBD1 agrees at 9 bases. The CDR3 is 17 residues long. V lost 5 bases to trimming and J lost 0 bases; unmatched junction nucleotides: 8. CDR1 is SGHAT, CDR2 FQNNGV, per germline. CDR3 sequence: CASSPGTGLYSNQPQHF. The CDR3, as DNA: TGTGCCAGCAGCCCCGGGACAGGGCTTTATAGCAATCAGCCCCAGCATTTT.

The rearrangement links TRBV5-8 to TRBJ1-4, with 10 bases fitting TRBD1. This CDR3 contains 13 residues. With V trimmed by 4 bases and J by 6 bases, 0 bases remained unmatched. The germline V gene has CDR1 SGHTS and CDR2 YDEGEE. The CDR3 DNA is TGTGCCAGCAGCGGGACAGGGGATGAAAAACTGTTTTTT. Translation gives CASSGTGDEKLFF.

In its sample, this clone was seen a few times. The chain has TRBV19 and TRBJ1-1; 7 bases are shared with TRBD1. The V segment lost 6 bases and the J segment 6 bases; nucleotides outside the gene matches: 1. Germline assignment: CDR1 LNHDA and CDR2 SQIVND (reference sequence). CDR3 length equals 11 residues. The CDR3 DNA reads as TGTGCCAGTAGAGGGACAGCTGAAGCTTTCTTT. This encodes CASRGTAEAFF. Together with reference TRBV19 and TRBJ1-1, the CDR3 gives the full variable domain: DGGITQSPKYLFRKEGQNVTLSCEQNLNHDAMYWYRQDPGQGLRLIYYSQIVNDFQKGDIAEGYSVSREKKESFPLTVTSAQKNPTAFYLCASRGTAEAFFGQGTRLTVV.

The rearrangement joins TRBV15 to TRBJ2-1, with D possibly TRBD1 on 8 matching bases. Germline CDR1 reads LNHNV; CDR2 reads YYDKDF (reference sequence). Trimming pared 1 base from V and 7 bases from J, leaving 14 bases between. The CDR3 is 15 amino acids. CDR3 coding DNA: TGTGCCACCAGCAGAGGACAGGGGAGGGAGAATGAGCAGTTCTTC. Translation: CATSRGQGRENEQFF.

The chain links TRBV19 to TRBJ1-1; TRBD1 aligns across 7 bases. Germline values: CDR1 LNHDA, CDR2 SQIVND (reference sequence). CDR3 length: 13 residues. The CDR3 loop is CLFPGGANTEAFF. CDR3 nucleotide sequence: TGTTTATTTCCAGGGGGGGCTAACACTGAAGCTTTCTTT.

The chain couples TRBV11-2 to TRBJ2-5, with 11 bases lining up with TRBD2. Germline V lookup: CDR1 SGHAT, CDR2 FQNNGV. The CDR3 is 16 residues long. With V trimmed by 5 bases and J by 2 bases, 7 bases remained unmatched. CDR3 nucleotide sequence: TGTGCCAGCAGCCCACCGCGACTAGCGGGACAAGAGACCCAGTACTTC. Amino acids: CASSPPRLAGQETQYF.

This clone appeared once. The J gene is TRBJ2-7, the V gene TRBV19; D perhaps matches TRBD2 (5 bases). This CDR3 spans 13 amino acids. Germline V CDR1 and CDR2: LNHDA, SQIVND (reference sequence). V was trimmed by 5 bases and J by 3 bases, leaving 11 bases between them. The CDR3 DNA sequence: TGTGCCAGTAGTGCCCGGGATCTCTACGAGCAGTACTTC. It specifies CASSARDLYEQYF.

The chain's CDR3 is CASSVGRGLYEQYF. Written as DNA, the CDR3 is TGTGCCAGCAGCGTGGGACGGGGACTCTACGAGCAGTACTTC. This sequence joins TRBV14 and TRBJ2-7; TRBD2 might be the D (6 bases). Trimming pared 5 bases from V and 3 bases from J, leaving 14 bases between. The CDR3 spans 14 residues. Per the germline V gene, CDR1 is SGHDN and CDR2 is FVKESK.

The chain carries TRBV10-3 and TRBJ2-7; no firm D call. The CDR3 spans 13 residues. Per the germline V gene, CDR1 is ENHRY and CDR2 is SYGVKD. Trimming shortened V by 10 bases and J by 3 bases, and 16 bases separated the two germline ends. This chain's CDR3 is CATLREADYEQYF. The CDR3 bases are TGTGCCACCCTTAGAGAGGCCGACTACGAGCAGTACTTC.

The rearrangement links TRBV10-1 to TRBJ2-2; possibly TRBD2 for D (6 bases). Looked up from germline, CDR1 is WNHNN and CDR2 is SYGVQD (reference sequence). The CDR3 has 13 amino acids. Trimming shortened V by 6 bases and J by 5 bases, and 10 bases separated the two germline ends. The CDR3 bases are TGCGCCAGCAGCCCGAGCGGGACCGGGGAGCTGTTTTTT. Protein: CASSPSGTGELFF.

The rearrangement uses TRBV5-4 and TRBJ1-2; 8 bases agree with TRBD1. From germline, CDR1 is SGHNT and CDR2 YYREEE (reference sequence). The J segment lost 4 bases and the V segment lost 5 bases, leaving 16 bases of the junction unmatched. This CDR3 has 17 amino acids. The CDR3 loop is CASRSPGQGKYSYGYTF. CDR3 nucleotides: TGTGCCAGCAGATCGCCCGGACAGGGAAAATATAGCTATGGCTACACCTTC.

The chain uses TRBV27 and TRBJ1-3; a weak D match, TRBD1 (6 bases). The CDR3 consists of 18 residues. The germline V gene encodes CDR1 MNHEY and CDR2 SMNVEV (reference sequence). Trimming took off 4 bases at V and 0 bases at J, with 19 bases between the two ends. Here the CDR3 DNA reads TGTGCCAGCAGTTATCAACCGGGACATCCGAGCTCTGGAAACACCATATATTTT. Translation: CASSYQPGHPSSGNTIYF.

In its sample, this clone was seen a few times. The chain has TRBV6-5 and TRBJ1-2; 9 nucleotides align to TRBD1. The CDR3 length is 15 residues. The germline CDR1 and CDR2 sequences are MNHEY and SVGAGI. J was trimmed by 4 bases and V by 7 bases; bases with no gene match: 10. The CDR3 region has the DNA TGTGCCAGCACGGAACACGGGACAGGGACCTATGGCTACACCTTC. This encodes CASTEHGTGTYGYTF.

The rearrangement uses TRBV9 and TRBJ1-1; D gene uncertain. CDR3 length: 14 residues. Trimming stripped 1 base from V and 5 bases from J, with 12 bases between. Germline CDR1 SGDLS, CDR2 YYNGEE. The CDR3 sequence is CASSVQAERTEAFF. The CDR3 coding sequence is TGTGCCAGCAGCGTACAGGCAGAACGGACTGAAGCTTTCTTT. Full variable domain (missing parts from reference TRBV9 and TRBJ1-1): DSGVTQTPKHLITATGQRVTLRCSPRSGDLSVYWYQQSLDQGLQFLIQYYNGEERAKGNILERFSAQQFPDLHSELNLSSLELGDSALYFCASSVQAERTEAFFGQGTRLTVV.

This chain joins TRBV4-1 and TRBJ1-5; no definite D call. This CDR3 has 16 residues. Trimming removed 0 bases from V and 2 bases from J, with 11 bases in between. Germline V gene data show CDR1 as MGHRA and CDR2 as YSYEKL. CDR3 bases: TGCGCCAGCAGCCAAGATTGGGCGGGTGGCAATCAGCCCCAGCATTTT. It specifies CASSQDWAGGNQPQHF.

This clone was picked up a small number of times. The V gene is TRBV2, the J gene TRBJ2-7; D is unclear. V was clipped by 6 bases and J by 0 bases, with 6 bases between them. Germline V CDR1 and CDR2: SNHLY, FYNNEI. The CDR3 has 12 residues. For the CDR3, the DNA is TGTGCCAGCAGAGACAACTCCTACGAGCAGTACTTC. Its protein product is CASRDNSYEQYF.

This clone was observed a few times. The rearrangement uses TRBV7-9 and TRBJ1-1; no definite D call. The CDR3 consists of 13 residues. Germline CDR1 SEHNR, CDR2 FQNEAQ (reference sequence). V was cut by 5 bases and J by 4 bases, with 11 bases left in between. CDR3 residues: CASSPGTSTEAFF. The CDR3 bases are TGTGCCAGCAGCCCCGGTACGAGCACTGAAGCTTTCTTT.

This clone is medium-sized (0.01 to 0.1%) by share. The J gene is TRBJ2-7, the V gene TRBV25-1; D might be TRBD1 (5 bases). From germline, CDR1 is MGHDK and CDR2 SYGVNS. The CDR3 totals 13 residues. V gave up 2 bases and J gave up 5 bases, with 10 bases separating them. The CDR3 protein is CASSEIGANEQYF. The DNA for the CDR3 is TGTGCCAGCAGTGAAATAGGGGCGAACGAGCAGTACTTC.

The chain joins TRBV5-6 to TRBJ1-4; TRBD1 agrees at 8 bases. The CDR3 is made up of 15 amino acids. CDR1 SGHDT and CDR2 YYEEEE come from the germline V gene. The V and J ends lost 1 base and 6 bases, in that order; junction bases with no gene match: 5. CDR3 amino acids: CASSLRDRTYEKLFF. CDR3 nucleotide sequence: TGTGCCAGCAGCTTGAGGGACAGGACTTATGAAAAACTGTTTTTT. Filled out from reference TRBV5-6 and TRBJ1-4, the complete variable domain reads DAGVTQSPTHLIKTRGQQVTLRCSPKSGHDTVSWYQQALGQGPQFIFQYYEEEERQRGNFPDRFSGHQFPNYSSELNVNALLLGDSALYLCASSLRDRTYEKLFFGSGTQLSVL.

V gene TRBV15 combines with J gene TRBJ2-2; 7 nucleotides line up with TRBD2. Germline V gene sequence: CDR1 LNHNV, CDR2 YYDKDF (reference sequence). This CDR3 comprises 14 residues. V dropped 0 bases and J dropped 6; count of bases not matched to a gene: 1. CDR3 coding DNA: TGTGCCACCAGCAGAGAGGCGGGAGCCGGGGAGCTGTTTTTT. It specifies CATSREAGAGELFF.

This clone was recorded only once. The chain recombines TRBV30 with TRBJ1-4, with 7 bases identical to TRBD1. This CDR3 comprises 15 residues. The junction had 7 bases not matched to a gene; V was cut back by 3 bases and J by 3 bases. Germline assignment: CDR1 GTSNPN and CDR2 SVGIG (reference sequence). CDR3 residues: CAWSPGGTANEKLFF. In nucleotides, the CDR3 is TGTGCCTGGAGCCCCGGAGGGACAGCTAATGAAAAACTGTTTTTT.

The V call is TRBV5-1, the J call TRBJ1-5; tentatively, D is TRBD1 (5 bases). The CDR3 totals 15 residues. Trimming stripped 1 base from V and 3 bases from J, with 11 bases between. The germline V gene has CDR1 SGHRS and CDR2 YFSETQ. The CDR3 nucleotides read TGCGCCAGCAGCTTGACAGGAGACGACAATCAGCCCCAGCATTTT. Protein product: CASSLTGDDNQPQHF.